This T cell receptor (beta chain) was profiled in a study of control samples from healthy donors and cancer patients. Using immunoSEQ multiplex PCR, the repertoire was profiled, and TCRdb retains in-frame clones only, with some absent. The data show fewer than 200,000 clones, 88% seen once. The V gene's germline CDR1 is SGHVS and CDR2 FQNEAQ. Trimming shortened V by 1 base and J by 4 bases, and 8 bases separated the two germline ends. The CDR3 runs to 13 residues. Sequencing input: blood. The receptor was derived from a woman aged 30 to 39 in good health. The J gene is TRBJ2-7, the V gene TRBV7-8; D possibly corresponds to TRBD2 (6 bases). The CDR3: CASSLGGGYEQYF. Here the CDR3 DNA reads TGTGCCAGCAGCTTAGGAGGAGGGTACGAGCAGTACTTC.